Below, 7 T cell receptor beta chains from the same sample are listed, as sequenced in a study of blood T cells in healthy people across ages. Alongside a J-beta primer mix, a sample-barcoded 5' primer served in a second PCR lasting about 7 to 11 cycles. Using its own MiXCR run on the 5' RACE reads, TCRdb lists one record per CDR3 protein. The data hold 1.5 million to 2 million distinct CDR3 sequences, with 28% observed a single time. Sequenced input: blood. The receptors stem from a woman in her twenties or thirties in good health.

The chain recombines TRBV20-1 with TRBJ1-5, with no clear D. This CDR3 has 14 residues. Germline CDR1 DFQATT, CDR2 SNEGSKA (reference sequence). V gave up 1 base and J gave up 7 bases, with 14 bases separating them. The chain's CDR3 is CSARANSDTQPQHF. In DNA, the CDR3 is TGCAGTGCTAGAGCCAACAGCGATACCCAGCCCCAGCATTTT.

The J gene is TRBJ1-1, the V gene TRBV5-1; no firm D call. Trimming cost V 0 bases and J 1 base, with 10 bases left between them. Germline V lookup: CDR1 SGHRS, CDR2 YFSETQ. The CDR3 totals 15 residues. The CDR3 spells CASSLDGFPNTEAFF. CDR3 DNA sequence: TGCGCCAGCAGCTTGGATGGGTTCCCGAACACTGAAGCTTTCTTT.

This clonotype was observed a few times. The chain combines TRBV12-3 or TRBV12-4 with TRBJ2-1, with 10 bases matching TRBD1. Trimming at V came to 4 bases and at J to 8 bases, leaving 11 bases not matched to a gene. CDR3 length: 16 residues. Here the CDR3 DNA reads TGTGCCAGCAGTTCTGTTAGGGGACAGGGGTACCATGAGCAGTTCTTC. It is translated as CASSSVRGQGYHEQFF.

This clonotype appeared a few times. Relative to the germline gene, one junction end is altered; a read error may explain this. V gene TRBV6-5 combines with J gene TRBJ2-3; a possible D gene is TRBD2 (6 bases). CDR3 length equals 15 residues. CDR1 is MNHEY, CDR2 SVGAGI, per germline. Written as DNA, the CDR3 is TGTGCCAGCAGTTTGGGGTTAGGGGAGGCAGATACTCAGTATTTT. Protein product: CASSLGLGEADTQYF.

This chain links TRBV5-5 with TRBJ2-1; D uncertain. CDR3 size: 17 residues. The V end was cut by 3 bases, the J end by 4 bases, with 20 bases between. CDR1 is SGHKS, CDR2 YYEKEE, per germline (reference sequence). CDR3 nucleotides: TGTGCCAGCAGCTATTCTCGGGCGGAGACGATATACAATGAGCAGTTCTTC. Protein product: CASSYSRAETIYNEQFF.

The chain combines TRBV25-1 with TRBJ2-1; D remains ambiguous. Trimming left V 4 bases short and J 12 bases short, with 13 bases between. Germline V gives CDR1 MGHDK, CDR2 SYGVNS. CDR3 length: 12 residues. The CDR3 DNA reads as TGTGCCAGCAGTGGAAACAAGGTTGGGCAGTTCTTC. It encodes CASSGNKVGQFF.

In its sample, this clonotype was seen a few times. V is TRBV18 and J is TRBJ2-7, with TRBD2 matching 11 bases. The J segment lost 5 bases and the V segment lost 3 bases, leaving 3 bases of the junction unmatched. Germline V gene data show CDR1 as KGHSH and CDR2 as LQKENI. The CDR3 runs to 14 residues. As DNA, the CDR3 is TGTGCCAGCTCACCCTCTAGCGGGAGGAACGAGCAGTACTTC. Translation: CASSPSSGRNEQYF.